Each of the 24 T cell receptor beta chains below was sequenced from the same sample in a study of T cells in Graves' hyperthyroidism and ophthalmopathy. The TCR beta CDR3 regions underwent amplification using RNA transcripts as the source. During a first-round RT-PCR of the TCR CDR3, the HTBI primer set was used. TCRdb reprocessed the multiplex PCR reads via MiXCR and lists one record per CDR3 protein. The sample consists of around 430,000 distinct CDR3 sequences, about 15% of them appearing once. Sequenced: blood. The receptors were sampled from a woman aged 25 to 39 with Graves' hyperthyroidism.

This clonotype has ten or more counts. This chain joins TRBV28 and TRBJ1-5; 8 bases agree with TRBD1. CDR3 size: 15 residues. Trimming cost V 5 bases and J 6 bases; bases outside gene matches: 9. CDR1 is MDHEN and CDR2 is SYDVKM in the germline V gene. The CDR3 coding sequence is TGTGCCAGCAGTCCCTTGACAGGGGATGTTCAGCCCCAGCATTTT. Encoded protein: CASSPLTGDVQPQHF.

This clonotype was counted many times. The CDR3 bases are TGTGCCAGTACCCCCTGGTCAGGGGAGAACACTGAAGCTTTCTTT. It is translated as CASTPWSGENTEAFF. The chain is built from TRBV19 and TRBJ1-1; D perhaps matches TRBD1 (6 bases). Looked up from germline, CDR1 is LNHDA and CDR2 is SQIVND (reference sequence). The CDR3 loop spans 15 amino acids. Trimming removed 7 bases at V and 1 base at J, with 16 bases between.

The V call is TRBV9, the J call TRBJ1-1, with D possibly being TRBD1 (6 bases). CDR1 is SGDLS, CDR2 YYNGEE, per germline. The CDR3 has 13 residues. With 4 bases removed from V and 5 bases from J, the gap between germline ends came to 12 bases. The CDR3 DNA reads as TGTGCCAGCAGCACACAGGGAGAGACTGAAGCTTTCTTT. It yields the protein CASSTQGETEAFF.

V usage is TRBV28 and J usage is TRBJ1-2; D is unclear. This CDR3 is 13 amino acids long. Per the germline V gene, CDR1 is MDHEN and CDR2 is SYDVKM. The V gene lost 3 bases and the J gene lost 4 bases, with 9 bases spanning the gap. CDR3 protein: CASSFLDSYGYTF. Written as DNA, the CDR3 is TGTGCCAGCAGTTTCCTCGACTCCTATGGCTACACCTTC.

This clonotype was counted many times. The rearrangement uses TRBV28 and TRBJ1-2; 8 bases are shared with TRBD1. There are 12 residues in the CDR3. Looked up from germline, CDR1 is MDHEN and CDR2 is SYDVKM. V was clipped by 6 bases and J by 7 bases; unmatched bases: 4. The CDR3: CASRITGGGYTF. CDR3 nucleotide sequence: TGTGCCAGCAGAATAACAGGGGGTGGCTACACCTTC.

This clonotype was detected ten times or more. The CDR3 reads CASSLPNQETQYF. The CDR3 DNA is TGTGCCAGCAGTTTGCCCAACCAAGAGACCCAGTACTTC. The gene calls are TRBV27 and TRBJ2-5; D ambiguous. The ends were cut back, 3 bases at V and 0 bases at J, with 5 bases in the middle. Germline CDR1 is MNHEY and CDR2 is SMNVEV (reference sequence). The CDR3 is made up of 13 amino acids.

This clonotype showed up many times. V and J are TRBV5-1 and TRBJ1-2, with no clear D. V shed 0 bases and J shed 0 bases, with 15 bases lying between them. This CDR3 contains 17 residues. The germline V gene encodes CDR1 SGHRS and CDR2 YFSETQ. The CDR3 DNA is TGCGCCAGCAGCTTGGCCCCCCCAGCGCGCACTAACTATGGCTACACCTTC. It is translated as CASSLAPPARTNYGYTF.

Many counts were recorded for this clonotype. The chain uses TRBV2 and TRBJ1-2; TRBD1 matches at 7 bases. J was trimmed by 4 bases and V by 10 bases; bases with no gene match: 6. The CDR3 spans 12 residues. CDR1 and CDR2 (germline): SNHLY, FYNNEI. The CDR3 here is CATDREGYGYTF. The CDR3 DNA is TGTGCCACCGACAGGGAGGGCTATGGCTACACCTTC. Full variable domain (missing parts from reference TRBV2 and TRBJ1-2): EPEVTQTPSHQVTQMGQEVILRCVPISNHLYFYWYRQILGQKVEFLVSFYNNEISEKSEIFDDQFSVERPDGSNFTLKIRSTKLEDSAMYFCATDREGYGYTFGSGTRLTVV.

The chain uses TRBV14 and TRBJ1-4; D remains ambiguous. V was trimmed by 0 bases and J by 10 bases, leaving 12 bases between them. The CDR3 consists of 14 residues. CDR1 is SGHDN and CDR2 is FVKESK in the germline V gene. The CDR3 spells CASSQEVTLGKLFF. The CDR3, as DNA: TGTGCCAGCAGCCAAGAGGTGACGCTAGGAAAACTGTTTTTT.

This clonotype was seen at least ten times. This chain links TRBV20-1 with TRBJ2-1; 10 nucleotides align to TRBD2. Germline-derived CDR1 and CDR2 are DFQATT and SNEGSKA (reference sequence). V trimming: 0 bases; J trimming: 8 bases; junction bases outside the gene matches: 4. The CDR3 has 14 amino acids. CDR3 in amino acids: CSAREPGLADEQFF. CDR3 sequence (DNA): TGCAGTGCTAGAGAGCCTGGACTAGCGGATGAGCAGTTCTTC.

This clonotype appeared a few times. V is TRBV29-1 and J is TRBJ2-3; 8 nucleotides match TRBD1. This CDR3 is built from 16 residues. Germline V gives CDR1 SQVTM, CDR2 ANQGSEA. The J segment lost 2 bases and the V segment lost 0 bases, leaving 7 bases of the junction unmatched. CDR3 loop: CSVEDLETGDTDTQYF. The CDR3 DNA reads TGCAGCGTTGAAGATCTCGAGACAGGGGACACAGATACGCAGTATTTT.

In this sample, this clonotype turned up a few times. This sequence joins TRBV6-5 and TRBJ2-2, with TRBD2 matching over 8 bases. V lost 0 bases to trimming and J lost 7 bases; unmatched junction nucleotides: 10. Germline values: CDR1 MNHEY, CDR2 SVGAGI. CDR3 length: 17 amino acids. DNA for the CDR3: TGTGCCAGCAGTTACTCAAGAATAGCGGGGCTCCGCGGGGAGCTGTTTTTT. This encodes CASSYSRIAGLRGELFF.

The sample holds many counts of this clonotype. This chain links TRBV10-3 with TRBJ2-7; 10 nucleotides align to TRBD1. CDR1 ENHRY and CDR2 SYGVKD come from the germline V gene. J gave up 2 bases and V 0 bases, and 4 bases lay outside the gene matches. CDR3 length: 16 residues. CDR3 protein: CAISESNGQGAYEQYF. The CDR3 DNA reads TGTGCCATCAGTGAGTCGAACGGACAGGGGGCCTACGAGCAGTACTTC.

This clonotype was observed many times. The genes are TRBV20-1 and TRBJ2-1; 9 positions agree with TRBD1. The CDR3 sequence is 15 residues long. CDR1 is DFQATT and CDR2 is SNEGSKA in the germline V gene (reference sequence). The V gene end was trimmed by 2 bases and the J gene end by 8 bases; junction bases not matched to a gene: 10. CDR3 residues: CSARHTGGHSDEQFF. Written as DNA, the CDR3 is TGCAGTGCTAGACATACAGGGGGCCATTCGGATGAGCAGTTCTTC.

This clonotype was observed many times. The CDR3 region is CASSSGQFFYEQYF. CDR3 nucleotides: TGTGCCAGCAGCTCCGGACAGTTTTTCTACGAGCAGTACTTC. V and J are TRBV7-2 and TRBJ2-7; a weak D match, TRBD1 (6 bases). Germline V CDR1 and CDR2: SGHTA, FQGNSA. Deletions cut 4 bases from V and 3 bases from J, with 13 bases between. The CDR3 has 14 residues.

A few counts support this clonotype. The chain is built from TRBV7-3 and TRBJ2-1; 10 bases fit TRBD2. The CDR3 runs to 15 residues. Trimming took 3 bases from V and 10 from J; bases not matched to a gene: 9. Germline V gene data show CDR1 as SGHTA and CDR2 as FQGTGA. DNA for the CDR3: TGTGCCAGCAGCTTGGGGGTAGCGGGAGGAGAGGAGCAGTTCTTC. Encoded protein: CASSLGVAGGEEQFF.

Details on this clonotype: A much larger clone lies one base from this, so it may be a read error. The CDR3 here is CSASQGNTGAFF. For the CDR3, the DNA is TGCAGTGCTAGCCAGGGGAACACTGGAGCTTTCTTT. The V call is TRBV20-1, the J call TRBJ1-1; possibly TRBD1 for D (6 bases). Germline V CDR1 and CDR2: DFQATT, SNEGSKA (reference sequence). This CDR3 contains 12 residues.

The chain couples TRBV5-1 to TRBJ2-7; D call uncertain. V dropped 0 bases and J dropped 6 bases, with 13 bases sitting between them. There are 14 residues in the CDR3. Germline V gene sequence: CDR1 SGHRS, CDR2 YFSETQ. The CDR3 loop reads CASSLGGQWGEQYF. As DNA, the CDR3 is TGCGCCAGCAGCTTGGGTGGCCAGTGGGGCGAGCAGTACTTC.

Only a few counts were recorded for this clonotype. This chain uses TRBV5-1 with TRBJ1-4; D call uncertain. The CDR3 is made up of 14 amino acids. The germline CDR1 and CDR2 sequences are SGHRS and YFSETQ. V dropped 0 bases and J dropped 3 bases, with 6 bases sitting between them. The chain's CDR3 is CASSLGVPNEKLFF. As DNA, the CDR3 is TGCGCCAGCAGCTTGGGCGTACCTAATGAAAAACTGTTTTTT.

The chain has TRBV20-1 and TRBJ2-7; tentative D call: TRBD1 (6 bases). Germline V gene data show CDR1 as DFQATT and CDR2 as SNEGSKA (reference sequence). The CDR3 is 13 residues long. Trimming took 6 bases from V and 3 from J, leaving 15 bases between them. The chain's CDR3 is CSAPGAALYEQYF. CDR3 nucleotides: TGCAGTGCGCCAGGGGCAGCCCTCTACGAGCAGTACTTC.

The V gene is TRBV11-2, the J gene TRBJ2-1; the D gene is possibly TRBD2 (6 bases). V shed 1 base and J shed 9 bases, with 13 bases lying between them. The germline V gene has CDR1 SGHAT and CDR2 FQNNGV. The CDR3 is 14 residues long. The CDR3 bases are TGTGCCAGCAGCTTAGGGGAGGTGGGTGGTGAGCAGTTCTTC. Protein sequence: CASSLGEVGGEQFF.

Ten or more counts support this clonotype. The genes are TRBV28 and TRBJ2-1; 7 bases are shared with TRBD2. Per the germline V gene, CDR1 is MDHEN and CDR2 is SYDVKM. Trimming removed 2 bases from V and 2 bases from J; junction bases left unmatched: 9. CDR3 length equals 17 residues. DNA of the CDR3: TGTGCCAGCAGTTTAGTTGTGGGAGGGAAGGCCTACAATGAGCAGTTCTTC. This translates into CASSLVVGGKAYNEQFF. Full variable domain (remainder filled in from reference TRBV28 and TRBJ2-1): DVKVTQSSRYLVKRTGEKVFLECVQDMDHENMFWYRQDPGLGLRLIYFSYDVKMKEKGDIPEGYSVSREKKERFSLILESASTNQTSMYLCASSLVVGGKAYNEQFFGPGTRLTVL.

This clonotype came up many times. The chain is built from TRBV6-1 and TRBJ2-6; 7 bases are shared with TRBD1. Germline V gene sequence: CDR1 MNHNS, CDR2 SASEGT. The CDR3 spans 19 residues. The V segment lost 1 base and the J segment 0 bases; nucleotides outside the gene matches: 9. CDR3 amino acids: CASSEDGRDSFSGANVLTF. The CDR3 nucleotides read TGTGCCAGCAGTGAAGATGGACGGGACAGCTTCTCTGGGGCCAACGTCCTGACTTTC.

This clonotype was seen repeatedly, ten times or more. This rearrangement joins TRBV11-2 to TRBJ2-2; TRBD2 might be the D (6 bases). The CDR3 has 17 amino acids. Germline assignment: CDR1 SGHAT and CDR2 FQNNGV. V gave up 4 bases and J gave up 4 bases, with 19 bases separating them. DNA of the CDR3: TGTGCCAGCAGCTCGGCCTTGGAGGGACGTGGCACCGGGGAGCTGTTTTTT. It is translated as CASSSALEGRGTGELFF. Variable domain in full (rest from reference TRBV11-2 and TRBJ2-2): EAGVAQSPRYKIIEKRQSVAFWCNPISGHATLYWYQQILGQGPKLLIQFQNNGVVDDSQLPKDRFSAERLKGVDSTLKIQPAKLEDSAVYLCASSSALEGRGTGELFFGEGSRLTVL.